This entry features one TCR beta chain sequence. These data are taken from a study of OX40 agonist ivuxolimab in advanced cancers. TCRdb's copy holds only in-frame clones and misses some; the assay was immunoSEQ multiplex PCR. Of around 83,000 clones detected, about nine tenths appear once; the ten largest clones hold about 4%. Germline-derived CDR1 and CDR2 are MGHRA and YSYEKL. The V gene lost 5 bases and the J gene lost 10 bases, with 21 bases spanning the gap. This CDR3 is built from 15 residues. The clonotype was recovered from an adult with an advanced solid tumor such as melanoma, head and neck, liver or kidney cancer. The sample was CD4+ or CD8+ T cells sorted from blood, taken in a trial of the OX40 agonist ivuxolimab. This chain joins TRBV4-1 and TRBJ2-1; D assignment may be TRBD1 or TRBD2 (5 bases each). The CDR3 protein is CASSERFRDPGEQFF. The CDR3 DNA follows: TGCGCCAGCAGCGAAAGGTTCCGGGACCCGGGGGAGCAGTTCTTC.